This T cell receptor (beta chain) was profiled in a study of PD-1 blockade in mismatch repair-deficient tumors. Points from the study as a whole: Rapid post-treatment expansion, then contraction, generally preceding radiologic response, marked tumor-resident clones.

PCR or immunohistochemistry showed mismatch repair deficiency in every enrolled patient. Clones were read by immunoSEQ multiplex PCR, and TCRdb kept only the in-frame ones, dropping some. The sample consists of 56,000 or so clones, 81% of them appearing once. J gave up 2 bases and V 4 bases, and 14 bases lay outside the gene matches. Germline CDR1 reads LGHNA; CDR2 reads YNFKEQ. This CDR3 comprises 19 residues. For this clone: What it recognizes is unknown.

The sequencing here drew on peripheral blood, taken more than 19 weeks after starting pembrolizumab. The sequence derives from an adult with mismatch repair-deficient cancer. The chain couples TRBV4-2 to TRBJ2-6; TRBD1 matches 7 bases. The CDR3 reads CASSLTGTEYSAGANVLTF. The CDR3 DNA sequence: TGTGCCAGCAGCCTAACCGGGACAGAATATTCTGCTGGGGCCAACGTCCTGACTTTC.